This T cell receptor beta chain was found in a study of blood T cell repertoires in COVID-19. The CDR3 loop spans 13 amino acids. CDR1 is PRHDT, CDR2 FYEKMQ, per germline (reference sequence). Germline trimming cut 6 bases from V and 4 bases from J; bases unmatched to any gene: 2. Authors' methods: Amplified reference gene primers provided the basis for estimating nucleated cell counts. TCRdb's table, derived via immunoSEQ multiplex PCR, lists solely in-frame clones and lacks some. The DNA was the basis for D and trimming; V, J and clone size are from that table. The sample has tens of thousands of clones; 80% to 90% are singletons.

The chain joins TRBV13 to TRBJ1-1; 10 nucleotides line up with TRBD1. The material sequenced was peripheral blood. The source is a man in his forties or fifties with active COVID-19. This CDR3 reads CASRGDRGTEAFF. The CDR3 DNA sequence: TGTGCCAGCAGGGGGGACAGGGGCACTGAAGCTTTCTTT.